This T cell receptor beta chain was sequenced in a study of blood T cell repertoires in COVID-19. Measured with immunoSEQ multiplex PCR; TCRdb has only the in-frame clones, and not every one. Of around 70,000 clones listed, around 87% are singletons. This receptor was identified in a middle-aged man with active COVID-19. Sequencing was carried out using peripheral blood.

As DNA, the CDR3 is TGTGCCAGCAGCCCGACGGCCGGGGATAATTCACCCCTCCACTTT. It translates to CASSPTAGDNSPLHF. The V and J genes are TRBV4-2 and TRBJ1-6; D is unresolved. The CDR3 sequence is 15 residues long. Trimming shortened V by 4 bases and J by 5 bases, and 12 bases separated the two germline ends. From germline, CDR1 is LGHNA and CDR2 YNFKEQ.